This entry is about one T cell receptor beta chain. Its target is unknown. The sample belongs to a study of T cells in tuberculosis. Germline V CDR1 and CDR2: LNHNV, YYDKDF (reference sequence). The junction had 3 bases not matched to a gene; V was cut back by 2 bases and J by 0 bases. This CDR3 comprises 16 residues. General study points: Active tuberculosis TCR-alpha repertoires lay closer to GMM-specific TCRs than IGRA-negative controls, suggesting clonal expansion.

Clones were read by immunoSEQ multiplex PCR, and TCRdb kept only the in-frame ones, dropping some. The sample has about 25,000 clones; around 90% are singletons. The sample consisted of PBMCs. The source of this sequence is a donor aged 10 to 29 with latent tuberculosis or without tuberculosis infection. Some clones in this sample may be carry-over from other donors' samples. This chain uses TRBV15 with TRBJ2-7; TRBD2 aligns across 11 bases. CDR3 region: CATSRLGLADSYEQYF. Here the CDR3 DNA reads TGTGCCACCAGCAGATTGGGACTAGCGGACTCCTACGAGCAGTACTTC.